This TCR beta chain was profiled in a study of blood T cell repertoires in COVID-19. The overall study: Samples representing acute and convalescent COVID-19 were sourced from the United States, Italy and Spain. T cells, B-cell-depleted T cells, or PBMCs supplied cDNA or gDNA.

In the source study's methods: Researchers report that nucleated cell counts were estimated from reference gene primer amplification. Here immunoSEQ multiplex PCR was the method, and the copy in TCRdb shows in-frame clones only, minus some. V, J and clone size derive from that table, while D and trimming were established from the DNA sequence. The data show about 39,000 clones, around 85% seen once. Deletions cut 4 bases from V and 2 bases from J, with 14 bases between. CDR1 and CDR2 (germline): LGHNA, YNFKEQ. This CDR3 is 16 amino acids long. V and J are TRBV4-2 and TRBJ2-2; D is possibly TRBD2 (5 bases). Sequencing was carried out using peripheral blood. The source is a man aged 40-49 years with active COVID-19. CDR3 DNA sequence: TGTGCCAGCAGCCCTAATCCGGGAACCAACACCGGGGAGCTGTTTTTT. Translated, it gives CASSPNPGTNTGELFF.